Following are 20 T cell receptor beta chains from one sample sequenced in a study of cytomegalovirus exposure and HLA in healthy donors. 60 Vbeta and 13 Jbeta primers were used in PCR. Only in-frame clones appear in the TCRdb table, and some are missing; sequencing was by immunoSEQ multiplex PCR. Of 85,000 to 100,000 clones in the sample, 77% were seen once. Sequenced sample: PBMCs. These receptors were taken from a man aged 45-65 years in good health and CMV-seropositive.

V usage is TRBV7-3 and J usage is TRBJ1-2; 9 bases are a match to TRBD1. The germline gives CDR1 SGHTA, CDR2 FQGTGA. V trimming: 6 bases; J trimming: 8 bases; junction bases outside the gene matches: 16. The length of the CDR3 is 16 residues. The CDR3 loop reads CASSSSPEQGARGYTF. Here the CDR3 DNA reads TGTGCCAGCAGTTCAAGCCCGGAACAGGGGGCTCGAGGCTACACCTTC.

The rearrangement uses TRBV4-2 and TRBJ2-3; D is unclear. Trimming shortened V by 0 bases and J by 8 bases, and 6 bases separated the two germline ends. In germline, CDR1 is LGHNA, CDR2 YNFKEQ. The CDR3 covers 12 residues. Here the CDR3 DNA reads TGTGCCAGCAGCCAAGAAGGAGCTACGCAGTATTTT. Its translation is CASSQEGATQYF.

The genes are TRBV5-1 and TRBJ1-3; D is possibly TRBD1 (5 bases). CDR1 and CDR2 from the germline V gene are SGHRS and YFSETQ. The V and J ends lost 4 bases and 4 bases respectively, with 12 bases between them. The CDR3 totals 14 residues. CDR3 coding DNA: TGCGCCAGCAGCAAAGGGACTTTAGGAAACACCATATATTTT. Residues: CASSKGTLGNTIYF.

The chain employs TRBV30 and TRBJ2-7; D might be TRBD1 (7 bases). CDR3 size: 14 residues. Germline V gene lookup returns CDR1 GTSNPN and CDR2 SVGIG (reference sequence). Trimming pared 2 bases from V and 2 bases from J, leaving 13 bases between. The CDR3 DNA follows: TGTGCCTGGAGTAGCAGGGGGGTGCCCTACGAGCAGTACTTC. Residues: CAWSSRGVPYEQYF.

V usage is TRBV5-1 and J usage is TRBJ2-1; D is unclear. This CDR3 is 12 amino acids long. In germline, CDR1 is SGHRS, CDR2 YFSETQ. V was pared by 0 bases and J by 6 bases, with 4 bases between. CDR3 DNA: TGCGCCAGCAGCTTGGACTCCAATGAGCAGTTCTTC. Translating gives CASSLDSNEQFF.

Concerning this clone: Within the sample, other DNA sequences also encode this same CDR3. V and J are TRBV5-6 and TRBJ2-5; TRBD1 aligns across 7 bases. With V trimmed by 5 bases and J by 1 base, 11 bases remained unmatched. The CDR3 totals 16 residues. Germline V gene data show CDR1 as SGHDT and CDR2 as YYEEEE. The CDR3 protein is CASSRRTGVVQETQYF. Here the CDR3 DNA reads TGTGCCAGCAGTCGCAGGACAGGTGTGGTCCAAGAGACCCAGTACTTC.

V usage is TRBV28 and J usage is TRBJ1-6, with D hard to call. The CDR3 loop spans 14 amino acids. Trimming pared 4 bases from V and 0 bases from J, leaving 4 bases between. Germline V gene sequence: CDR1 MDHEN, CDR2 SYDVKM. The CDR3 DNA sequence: TGTGCCAGCAGTTATCACTCCTATAATTCACCCCTCCACTTT. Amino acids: CASSYHSYNSPLHF.

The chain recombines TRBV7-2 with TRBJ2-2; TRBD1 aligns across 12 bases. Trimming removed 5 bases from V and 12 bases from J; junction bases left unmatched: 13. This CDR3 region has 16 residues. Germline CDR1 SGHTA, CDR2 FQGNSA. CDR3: CASSRPGQGAPAQLFF. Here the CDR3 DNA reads TGTGCCAGCAGCCGTCCGGGACAGGGGGCCCCCGCTCAGCTGTTTTTT.

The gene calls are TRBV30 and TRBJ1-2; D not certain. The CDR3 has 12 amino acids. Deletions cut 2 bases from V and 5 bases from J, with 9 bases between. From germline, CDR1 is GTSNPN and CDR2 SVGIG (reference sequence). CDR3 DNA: TGTGCCTGGAGTTTTCGAGCTTATGGCTACACCTTC. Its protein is CAWSFRAYGYTF.

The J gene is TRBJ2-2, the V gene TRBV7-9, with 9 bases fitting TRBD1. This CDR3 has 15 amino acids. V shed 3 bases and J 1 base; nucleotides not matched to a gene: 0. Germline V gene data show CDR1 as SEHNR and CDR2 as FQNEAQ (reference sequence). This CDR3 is CASSLGQGNTGELFF. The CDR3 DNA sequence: TGTGCCAGCAGCTTGGGACAGGGGAACACCGGGGAGCTGTTTTTT.

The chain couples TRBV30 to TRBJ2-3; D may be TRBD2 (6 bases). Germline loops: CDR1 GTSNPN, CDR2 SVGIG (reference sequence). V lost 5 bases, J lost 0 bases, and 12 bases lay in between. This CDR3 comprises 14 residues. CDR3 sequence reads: CAWVSGASTDTQYF. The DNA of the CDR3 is TGTGCCTGGGTTAGCGGAGCTAGCACAGATACGCAGTATTTT.

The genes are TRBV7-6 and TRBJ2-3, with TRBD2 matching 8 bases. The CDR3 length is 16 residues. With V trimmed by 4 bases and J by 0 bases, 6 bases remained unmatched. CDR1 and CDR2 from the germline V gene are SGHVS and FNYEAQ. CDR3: CASSSPGGTSTDTQYF. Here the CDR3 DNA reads TGTGCCAGCAGCTCCCCGGGAGGGACTAGCACAGATACGCAGTATTTT.

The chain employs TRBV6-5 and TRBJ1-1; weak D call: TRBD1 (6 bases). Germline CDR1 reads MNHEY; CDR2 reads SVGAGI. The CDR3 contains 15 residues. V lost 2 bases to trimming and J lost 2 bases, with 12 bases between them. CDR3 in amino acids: CASSYEQGFNTEAFF. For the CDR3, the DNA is TGTGCCAGCAGTTACGAACAGGGTTTTAACACTGAAGCTTTCTTT.

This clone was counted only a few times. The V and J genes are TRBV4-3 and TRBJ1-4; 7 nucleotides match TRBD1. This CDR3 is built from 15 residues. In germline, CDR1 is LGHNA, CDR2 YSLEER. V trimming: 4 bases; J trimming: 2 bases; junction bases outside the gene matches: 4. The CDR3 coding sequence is TGCGCCAGCAGCCGAAACAGGGGCACTAATGAAAAACTGTTTTTT. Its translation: CASSRNRGTNEKLFF.

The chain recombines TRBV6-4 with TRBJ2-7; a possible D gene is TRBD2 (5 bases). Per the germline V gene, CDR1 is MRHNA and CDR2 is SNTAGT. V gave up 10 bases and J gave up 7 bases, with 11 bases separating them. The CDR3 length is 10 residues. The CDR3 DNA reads TGTGCCACCCCCCAGCGGGAGCAGTACTTC. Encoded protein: CATPQREQYF.

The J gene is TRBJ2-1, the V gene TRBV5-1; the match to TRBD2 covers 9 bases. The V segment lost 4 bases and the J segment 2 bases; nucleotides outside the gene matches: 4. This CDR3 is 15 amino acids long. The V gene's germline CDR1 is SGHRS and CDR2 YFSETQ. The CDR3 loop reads CASSRTSEPYNEQFF. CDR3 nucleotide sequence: TGCGCCAGCAGCCGGACTAGCGAGCCCTACAATGAGCAGTTCTTC.

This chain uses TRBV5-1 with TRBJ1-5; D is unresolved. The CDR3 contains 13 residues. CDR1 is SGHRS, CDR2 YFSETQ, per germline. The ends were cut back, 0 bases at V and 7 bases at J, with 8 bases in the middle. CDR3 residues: CASSLDSVQPQHF. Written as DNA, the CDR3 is TGCGCCAGCAGCTTGGATAGTGTACAGCCCCAGCATTTT.

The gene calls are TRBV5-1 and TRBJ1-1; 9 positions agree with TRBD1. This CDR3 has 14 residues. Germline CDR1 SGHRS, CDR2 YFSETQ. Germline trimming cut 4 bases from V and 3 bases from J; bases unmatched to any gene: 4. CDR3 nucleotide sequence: TGCGCCAGCAGCATACAGGGGGCGGACACTGAAGCTTTCTTT. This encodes CASSIQGADTEAFF. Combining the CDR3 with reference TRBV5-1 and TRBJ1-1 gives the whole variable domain KAGVTQTPRYLIKTRGQQVTLSCSPISGHRSVSWYQQTPGQGLQFLFEYFSETQRNKGNFPGRFSGRQFSNSRSEMNVSTLELGDSALYLCASSIQGADTEAFFGQGTRLTVV.

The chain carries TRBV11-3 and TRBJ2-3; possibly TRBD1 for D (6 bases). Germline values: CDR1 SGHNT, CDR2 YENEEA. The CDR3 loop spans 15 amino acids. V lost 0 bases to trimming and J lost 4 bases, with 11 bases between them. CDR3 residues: CASSLEDRKSDTQYF. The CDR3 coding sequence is TGTGCCAGCAGCTTAGAGGACAGAAAGTCAGATACGCAGTATTTT. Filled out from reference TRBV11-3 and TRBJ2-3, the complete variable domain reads EAGVVQSPRYKIIEKKQPVAFWCNPISGHNTLYWYLQNLGQGPELLIRYENEEAVDDSQLPKDRFSAERLKGVDSTLKIQPAELGDSAVYLCASSLEDRKSDTQYFGPGTRLTVL.

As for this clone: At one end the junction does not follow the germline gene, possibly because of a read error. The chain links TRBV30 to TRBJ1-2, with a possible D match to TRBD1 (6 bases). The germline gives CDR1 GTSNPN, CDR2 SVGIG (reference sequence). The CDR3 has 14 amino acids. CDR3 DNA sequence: TGTGCCTGGAGTGTAATGGGACAAAACTATGGCTACCCCTTC. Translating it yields CAWSVMGQNYGYPF.